The rows below give T cell receptor beta chains drawn from one sample of a study of T cells in Graves' hyperthyroidism and ophthalmopathy. TCRdb recomputed calls from the multiplex PCR reads with MiXCR, one row per CDR3 protein. The table lists about 500,000 distinct CDR3 sequences, roughly 15% of them singletons, with approximately 30% in the top ten. Sequencing input: blood. These TCRs come from a woman under 40 with Graves' ophthalmopathy. CDR3s include the opening cysteine and the closing phenylalanine or tryptophan. The D gene is left open where the match is weak. Only some rows state a clone size, as once, few, many or a class for expanded clones.

CDR3 protein	CDR3 DNA	V gene	clone size	D gene	J gene
CASSLDRFQETQYF	TGTGCCAGCAGCTTGGACCGATTCCAAGAGACCCAGTACTTC	TRBV5-4	few	-	TRBJ2-5
CASKQQGDSGNTIYF	TGCGCCAGCAAGCAACAGGGCGACTCTGGAAACACCATATATTTT	TRBV5-1	few	-	TRBJ1-3
CASDRGGYQETQYF	TGTGCCAGCGACCGGGGGGGGTACCAAGAGACCCAGTACTTC	TRBV2	many	TRBD2	TRBJ2-5
CASSLGGGRGTVGIQYF	TGTGCCAGCAGTCTAGGGGGGGGAAGGGGCACAGTGGGCATTCAGTACTTC	TRBV28	many	-	TRBJ2-4
CSASGQKDMLTEAFF	TGCAGTGCTAGTGGTCAAAAGGATATGCTCACTGAAGCTTTCTTT	TRBV20-1	many	-	TRBJ1-1
CASSAGLAGVRTGELFF	TGTGCCAGCAGTGCGGGACTAGCGGGAGTACGTACCGGGGAGCTGTTTTTT	TRBV28	many	TRBD2	TRBJ2-2
CASSYPADRTVSSGYTF	TGTGCCAGCAGTTACCCGGCAGACCGGACAGTTTCTAGTGGCTACACCTTC	TRBV6-2/TRBV6-3	few	-	TRBJ1-2
CASSRWTGSGNYEQFF	TGTGCCAGCAGTCGCTGGACAGGCTCCGGAAATTATGAGCAGTTCTTC	TRBV12-3/TRBV12-4	many	TRBD1	TRBJ2-1
CASSLWALYMGSYNEQFF	TGTGCCAGCAGTTTATGGGCTCTATATATGGGGTCCTACAATGAGCAGTTCTTC	TRBV27	-	-	TRBJ2-1
CSASYGLSSYEQYF	TGCAGTGCTAGCTACGGGCTTAGCTCCTACGAGCAGTACTTC	TRBV20-1	many	-	TRBJ2-7
CASSYGRRDGYTF	TGTGCCAGCAGTTATGGCCGCCGGGATGGCTACACCTTC	TRBV6-2/TRBV6-3	many	-	TRBJ1-2
CASSPGLAGIGETQYF	TGTGCCAGCAGCCCTGGACTAGCGGGAATCGGTGAGACCCAGTACTTC	TRBV11-3	many	TRBD2	TRBJ2-5
CSARDLGLAGGAEYEQYF	TGCAGTGCTAGAGATCTTGGACTAGCGGGTGGCGCGGAGTACGAGCAGTACTTC	TRBV20-1	many	TRBD2	TRBJ2-7
CSARVAGNQETQYF	TGCAGTGCTAGAGTTGCGGGGAACCAAGAGACCCAGTACTTC	TRBV20-1	-	-	TRBJ2-5
CSVVRQMNTEAFF	TGCAGCGTTGTGCGACAAATGAACACTGAAGCTTTCTTT	TRBV29-1	few	-	TRBJ1-1
CASSANGKMAGELFF	TGTGCCAGCAGTGCCAACGGGAAGATGGCCGGGGAGCTGTTTTTT	TRBV25-1	-	-	TRBJ2-2
CASSEEWTGVLYTF	TGTGCCAGCAGTGAAGAGTGGACAGGGGTCCTCTACACCTTC	TRBV6-1	many	TRBD1	TRBJ1-2
CSASSLARADTQYF	TGCAGTGCTAGTTCTCTAGCGCGGGCAGATACGCAGTATTTT	TRBV20-1	-	-	TRBJ2-3
CASSPGTGGWTEAFF	TGTGCCAGCAGTCCGGGGACAGGGGGCTGGACTGAAGCTTTCTTT	TRBV27	few	TRBD1	TRBJ1-1
CASSLIRGQGELFF	TGTGCCAGCAGCTTAATAAGAGGACAGGGAGAGCTGTTTTTT	TRBV11-2	few	TRBD1	TRBJ2-2
CASSSSGTEGFFFYEQYF	TGTGCCAGCAGCTCCTCCGGGACAGAGGGCTTCTTTTTCTACGAGCAGTACTTC	TRBV7-9	-	TRBD1	TRBJ2-7
CSAREGPGDTQYF	TGCAGTGCTAGAGAGGGGCCCGGCGATACGCAGTATTTT	TRBV20-1	few	-	TRBJ2-3
CASSSNRIQRGGEQFF	TGTGCCAGCAGCTCGAACAGGATACAACGAGGGGGTGAGCAGTTCTTC	TRBV11-2	many	-	TRBJ2-1
CATSRDKGQGEDTQYF	TGTGCCACCAGCAGAGATAAAGGACAGGGGGAAGATACGCAGTATTTT	TRBV15	few	TRBD1	TRBJ2-3
CASKGTGYGYTF	TGTGCCAGCAAAGGGACGGGCTATGGCTACACCTTC	TRBV9	-	-	TRBJ1-2
CASSPSLGGRGSTDTQYF	TGTGCCAGCTCACCATCTCTTGGCGGGAGAGGGTCCACAGATACGCAGTATTTT	TRBV18	-	TRBD2	TRBJ2-3
CASSSIGRGDTQYF	TGTGCCAGCAGTTCAATTGGACGTGGTGATACGCAGTATTTT	TRBV28	many	-	TRBJ2-3
CASRGDSYNEQFF	TGTGCCAGCAGGGGGGACTCCTACAATGAGCAGTTCTTC	TRBV2	many	-	TRBJ2-1
CASSPAGVEGYTF	TGTGCCAGCAGCCCCGCAGGTGTCGAGGGCTACACCTTC	TRBV3-1	few	-	TRBJ1-2
CASSRGRTGELFF	TGTGCCAGCAGCCGAGGACGAACCGGGGAGCTGTTTTTT	TRBV3-1	many	-	TRBJ2-2
CASSEQGDQPQHF	TGTGCCAGCAGTGAACAGGGCGACCAGCCCCAGCATTTT	TRBV2	many	-	TRBJ1-5
CASSPPRGRTGEQYF	TGTGCCAGCAGTCCTCCCCGGGGACGGACGGGCGAGCAGTACTTC	TRBV28	-	-	TRBJ2-7
CASRPSPGLNEKLFF	TGTGCCAGCAGACCATCACCGGGATTAAATGAAAAACTGTTTTTT	TRBV27	few	-	TRBJ1-4
CATSDFLGSGTGELFF	TGTGCCACCAGTGATTTCCTCGGTAGCGGCACCGGGGAGCTGTTTTTT	TRBV24-1	-	-	TRBJ2-2
CASSQAEDNEQFF	TGTGCCAGCAGCCAAGCGGAGGACAATGAGCAGTTCTTC	TRBV3-1	many	-	TRBJ2-1
CSVEQGPNQPQHF	TGCAGCGTTGAACAGGGACCTAATCAGCCCCAGCATTTT	TRBV29-1	few	-	TRBJ1-5
CASSLGLAGGGETQYF	TGTGCCAGCAGCTTAGGATTAGCCGGGGGCGGAGAGACCCAGTACTTC	TRBV14	few	-	TRBJ2-5
CASSNRDRGADTQYF	TGTGCCAGTAGTAACCGGGACAGGGGTGCAGATACGCAGTATTTT	TRBV19	few	TRBD1	TRBJ2-3
CSARDFRGPLGEQYF	TGCAGTGCTAGAGATTTTCGGGGACCCCTAGGGGAGCAGTACTTC	TRBV20-1	-	-	TRBJ2-7
CASSQSSRDEQFF	TGTGCCAGCAGCCAATCGTCAAGGGATGAGCAGTTCTTC	TRBV14	many	-	TRBJ2-1